Shown below are 29 T cell receptor beta chains from a single sample sequenced in a study of cytomegalovirus exposure and HLA in healthy donors. The repertoire was sequenced with immunoSEQ multiplex PCR; TCRdb's copy has only in-frame clones and lacks some. This table holds 150,000 or so clones, around nine tenths found once. The sample was PBMCs. These receptors were collected from a man younger than 30 in good health and CMV-seropositive.

The chain recombines TRBV27 with TRBJ1-1; a weak D match, TRBD1 (5 bases). V lost 7 bases, J lost 3 bases, and 12 bases lay in between. Germline V gene lookup returns CDR1 MNHEY and CDR2 SMNVEV (reference sequence). The length of the CDR3 is 13 residues. The CDR3 DNA follows: TGTGCCAGCATCGGTTTAGGGGACACTGAAGCTTTCTTT. Encoded protein: CASIGLGDTEAFF.

This rearrangement joins TRBV25-1 to TRBJ2-3; 10 nucleotides agree with TRBD2. After removal of 2 bases from V and 6 bases from J, the junction contained 8 bases not matched to a gene. Germline V gene data show CDR1 as MGHDK and CDR2 as SYGVNS. CDR3 length equals 16 residues. The DNA of the CDR3 is TGTGCCAGCAGTGAAGGCAGCGGGGGGGCCCCGGATACGCAGTATTTT. It encodes CASSEGSGGAPDTQYF.

V is TRBV25-1 and J is TRBJ1-2; D might be TRBD1 (5 bases). This CDR3 has 15 amino acids. Trimming removed 1 base at V and 4 bases at J, with 13 bases between. Germline CDR1 MGHDK, CDR2 SYGVNS. The CDR3 DNA reads TGTGCCAGCAGTGAATCTGGTAGGGGAGGCTATGGCTACACCTTC. Translated, it gives CASSESGRGGYGYTF.

The rearrangement joins TRBV30 to TRBJ2-1; 11 bases map to TRBD2. The CDR3 contains 17 residues. Germline CDR1 reads GTSNPN; CDR2 reads SVGIG (reference sequence). The junction had 13 bases not matched to a gene; V was cut back by 2 bases and J by 7 bases. This CDR3 is CAWSNSGRAKVTNEQFF. The CDR3 DNA reads TGTGCCTGGAGTAATAGCGGGAGGGCCAAGGTGACGAATGAGCAGTTCTTC.

J is TRBJ1-1 and V is TRBV5-8; D might be TRBD1 (6 bases). This CDR3 is built from 16 residues. Trimming took 3 bases from V and 1 from J, leaving 16 bases between them. Looked up from germline, CDR1 is SGHTS and CDR2 is YDEGEE. The CDR3 loop is CASSSMIDRSNTEAFF. CDR3 coding DNA: TGTGCCAGCAGCTCCATGATAGACAGGTCGAACACTGAAGCTTTCTTT.

The V and J genes are TRBV19 and TRBJ2-3, with a possible D match to TRBD1 (6 bases). CDR1 LNHDA and CDR2 SQIVND come from the germline V gene (reference sequence). V was shortened by 7 bases and J by 0 bases, with 14 bases between the two germline ends. This CDR3 is 15 amino acids long. CDR3 nucleotide sequence: TGTGCCAGTACGAGTGCCAGGGGTAGCACAGATACGCAGTATTTT. Protein sequence: CASTSARGSTDTQYF. Together with reference TRBV19 and TRBJ2-3, the CDR3 gives the full variable domain: DGGITQSPKYLFRKEGQNVTLSCEQNLNHDAMYWYRQDPGQGLRLIYYSQIVNDFQKGDIAEGYSVSREKKESFPLTVTSAQKNPTAFYLCASTSARGSTDTQYFGPGTRLTVL.

The rearrangement links TRBV5-5 to TRBJ2-7, with TRBD1 matching over 11 bases. The ends lost 6 bases at V and 5 bases at J; junction bases unmatched: 7. This CDR3 is 14 amino acids long. Germline CDR1 reads SGHKS; CDR2 reads YYEKEE (reference sequence). As DNA, the CDR3 is TGTGCCAGCAACCGGGACAGGGGGAGGAACGAGCAGTACTTC. Amino acid sequence: CASNRDRGRNEQYF.

About this clone: The junction shows a germline mismatch at one end, possibly a read error. The chain recombines TRBV29-1 with TRBJ1-1, with D possibly TRBD1 on 5 matching bases. Germline CDR1 is SQVTM and CDR2 is ANQGSEA. The CDR3 consists of 12 residues. The CDR3 spells CSAEGPGAEAFF. CDR3 coding DNA: TGCAGCGCTGAAGGGCCGGGGGCTGAAGCTTTCTTT.

The rearrangement joins TRBV4-1 to TRBJ2-7, with 10 bases aligning to TRBD2. V shed 2 bases and J 2 bases; nucleotides not matched to a gene: 6. In germline, CDR1 is MGHRA, CDR2 YSYEKL. The CDR3 runs to 16 residues. The chain's CDR3 is CASSQSASGRAYEQYF. CDR3 DNA: TGCGCCAGCAGCCAATCGGCTAGCGGGAGAGCCTACGAGCAGTACTTC.

This rearrangement joins TRBV2 to TRBJ2-3; possible D gene TRBD2, 7 bases. Germline lookup yields CDR1 SNHLY and CDR2 FYNNEI. This CDR3 comprises 16 residues. V was cut by 6 bases and J by 6 bases, with 22 bases left in between. The CDR3 nucleotides are TGTGCCAGCAGGCGGGAGTGGGGGCCGTTTTTGGATACGCAGTATTTT. Translating gives CASRREWGPFLDTQYF.

The chain combines TRBV4-1 with TRBJ2-5; TRBD1 might be the D (9 bases). The CDR3 is made up of 18 amino acids. Germline V CDR1 and CDR2: MGHRA, YSYEKL. Trimming removed 1 base at V and 0 bases at J, with 18 bases between. CDR3 nucleotides: TGCGCCAGCAGCCAAGCGGGGGGGACAGGGATATACCAAGAGACCCAGTACTTC. It yields the protein CASSQAGGTGIYQETQYF.

The rearrangement links TRBV5-4 to TRBJ1-3, with D perhaps TRBD1 (6 bases). The CDR3 is made up of 14 amino acids. Germline CDR1 and CDR2: SGHNT and YYREEE (reference sequence). Trimming pared 0 bases from V and 4 bases from J, leaving 8 bases between. The CDR3 reads CASSLVGGGNTIYF. The CDR3 nucleotides are TGTGCCAGCAGCTTGGTAGGGGGAGGAAACACCATATATTTT.

This chain joins TRBV20-1 and TRBJ2-7; no reliable D call. Germline V gives CDR1 DFQATT, CDR2 SNEGSKA (reference sequence). This CDR3 is 11 amino acids long. V dropped 3 bases and J dropped 3 bases, with 6 bases sitting between them. In DNA form, the CDR3 reads TGCAGTGCTAGCCGCGGCTACGAGCAGTACTTC. This encodes CSASRGYEQYF.

V and J are TRBV2 and TRBJ1-1; TRBD1 is a possible D gene (6 bases). The CDR3 runs 13 residues. Trimming stripped 1 base from V and 8 bases from J, with 11 bases between. The germline CDR1 and CDR2 sequences are SNHLY and FYNNEI. The CDR3 coding sequence is TGTGCCAGCAGTGAAGGGACAGACTTAGAAGCTTTCTTT. Translating it yields CASSEGTDLEAFF.

The chain recombines TRBV7-6 with TRBJ1-1; 10 positions match TRBD1. J lost 4 bases, V lost 7 bases, and 9 bases had no gene match. The CDR3 runs 15 residues. The germline V gene has CDR1 SGHVS and CDR2 FNYEAQ. The CDR3 sequence: CASISGQGLPTEAFF. The CDR3 DNA reads TGTGCCAGCATTTCGGGACAGGGGCTACCCACTGAAGCTTTCTTT.

The chain employs TRBV19 and TRBJ1-5; TRBD1 aligns across 9 bases. CDR1 is LNHDA, CDR2 SQIVND, per germline (reference sequence). J lost 9 bases, V lost 7 bases, and 7 bases had no gene match. The CDR3 contains 13 residues. The CDR3 spells CASIDRGDGPQHF. DNA for the CDR3: TGTGCCAGTATCGACAGGGGGGACGGGCCCCAGCATTTT.

The chain couples TRBV6-6 to TRBJ2-7; D remains unclear. V was trimmed by 2 bases and J by 0 bases, leaving 11 bases between them. CDR1 and CDR2 (germline): MNHNY, SVGAGI (reference sequence). This CDR3 has 15 residues. The CDR3 sequence: CASSYEAPFSYEQYF. The CDR3 nucleotides read TGTGCCAGCAGTTACGAGGCACCTTTCTCCTACGAGCAGTACTTC.

The chain employs TRBV6-5 and TRBJ2-7; TRBD2 matches at 10 bases. Germline V gene sequence: CDR1 MNHEY, CDR2 SVGAGI. Trimming cost V 6 bases and J 2 bases; bases outside gene matches: 7. The CDR3 sequence is 15 residues long. The CDR3, as DNA: TGTGCCAGCAGGAGACTTACTAGCGGGACCTACGAGCAGTACTTC. Translation: CASRRLTSGTYEQYF.

The rearrangement uses TRBV19 and TRBJ2-7; no reliable D call. Trimming pared 4 bases from V and 3 bases from J, leaving 13 bases between. Germline V CDR1 and CDR2: LNHDA, SQIVND (reference sequence). There are 14 residues in the CDR3. CDR3 in amino acids: CASSTRSRHYEQYF. The CDR3, as DNA: TGTGCCAGTAGTACTCGGAGCCGCCACTACGAGCAGTACTTC.

The chain links TRBV5-8 to TRBJ1-3; D is perhaps TRBD1 (6 bases). This CDR3 comprises 14 residues. Per the germline V gene, CDR1 is SGHTS and CDR2 is YDEGEE. Trimming took off 4 bases at V and 2 bases at J, with 10 bases between the two ends. The CDR3 nucleotides read TGTGCCAGCAGCCGAAGGGGGACTGGAAACACCATATATTTT. This encodes CASSRRGTGNTIYF.

This clone was detected only a few times. The chain recombines TRBV2 with TRBJ1-5, with TRBD1 matching 9 bases. CDR1 and CDR2 from the germline V gene are SNHLY and FYNNEI. V lost 7 bases to trimming and J lost 2 bases; unmatched junction nucleotides: 9. This CDR3 spans 16 amino acids. CDR3 protein: CASKITGGGGNQPQHF. In DNA form, the CDR3 reads TGTGCCAGCAAGATAACAGGGGGCGGCGGCAATCAGCCCCAGCATTTT.

The chain joins TRBV25-1 to TRBJ2-7; D remains unclear. V lost 6 bases and J lost 0, with 15 bases in between. The CDR3 sequence is 15 residues long. The germline V gene encodes CDR1 MGHDK and CDR2 SYGVNS. This CDR3 is CASSRLEASSYEQYF. The CDR3 DNA follows: TGTGCCAGCAGCCGCTTAGAGGCGAGCTCCTACGAGCAGTACTTC.

This rearrangement joins TRBV19 to TRBJ2-7; D is ambiguous. CDR1 is LNHDA, CDR2 SQIVND, per germline (reference sequence). This CDR3 has 12 amino acids. Trimming removed 5 bases at V and 5 bases at J, with 10 bases between. The CDR3, as DNA: TGTGCCAGTAGTCGCGTCCCGGACGAGCAGTACTTC. It is translated as CASSRVPDEQYF.

This chain uses TRBV7-3 with TRBJ2-3, with 10 bases matching TRBD2. The CDR3 is 17 amino acids. The V gene's germline CDR1 is SGHTA and CDR2 FQGTGA. V trimming: 5 bases; J trimming: 5 bases; junction bases outside the gene matches: 13. Written as DNA, the CDR3 is TGTGCCAGCAGCCCCGGTCCAAGCGGGGGGGCGGAAGATACGCAGTATTTT. Translated: CASSPGPSGGAEDTQYF. Looking up the rest from reference TRBV7-3 and TRBJ2-3 gives the full variable domain: GAGVSQTPSNKVTEKGKYVELRCDPISGHTALYWYRQSLGQGPEFLIYFQGTGAADDSGLPNDRFFAVRPEGSVSTLKIQRTERGDSAVYLCASSPGPSGGAEDTQYFGPGTRLTVL.

The chain couples TRBV4-1 to TRBJ1-3; D is possibly TRBD1 (5 bases). Per germline, CDR1 MGHRA and CDR2 YSYEKL. The CDR3 extends over 16 amino acids. Trimming took off 0 bases at V and 0 bases at J, with 9 bases between the two ends. The CDR3, as DNA: TGCGCCAGCAGCCAAGAGCAGGGTCTCTCTGGAAACACCATATATTTT. Residues: CASSQEQGLSGNTIYF.

The chain combines TRBV11-2 with TRBJ1-1; TRBD1 agrees at 9 bases. There are 13 residues in the CDR3. Unmatched junction bases numbered 2, after V lost 6 bases and J lost 3 bases. CDR1 is SGHAT and CDR2 is FQNNGV in the germline V gene. CDR3 coding DNA: TGTGCCAGCAGTCGGACAGGGGACACTGAAGCTTTCTTT. It codes for CASSRTGDTEAFF.

V is TRBV2 and J is TRBJ1-5, with TRBD1 identical over 7 bases. The junction had 4 bases not matched to a gene; V was cut back by 6 bases and J by 2 bases. This CDR3 spans 14 amino acids. Germline loops: CDR1 SNHLY, CDR2 FYNNEI. The CDR3 reads CASSQGTGNQPQHF. The DNA for the CDR3 is TGTGCCAGCAGCCAAGGGACAGGCAATCAGCCCCAGCATTTT. Complete variable domain (other parts from reference TRBV2 and TRBJ1-5): EPEVTQTPSHQVTQMGQEVILRCVPISNHLYFYWYRQILGQKVEFLVSFYNNEISEKSEIFDDQFSVERPDGSNFTLKIRSTKLEDSAMYFCASSQGTGNQPQHFGDGTRLSIL.

This clone was seen just once. The chain carries TRBV6-5 and TRBJ2-1; 7 bases fit TRBD2. CDR1 is MNHEY, CDR2 SVGAGI, per germline. Trimming cost V 5 bases and J 1 base; bases outside gene matches: 5. The CDR3 contains 15 residues. The CDR3 bases are TGTGCCAGCAGTAATTCGCGGGGGTCCTACAATGAGCAGTTCTTC. It is translated as CASSNSRGSYNEQFF.

This CDR3 is CASSFLAEINYGYTF. The CDR3 coding sequence is TGTGCCAGCAGTTTTTTAGCCGAAATCAACTATGGCTACACCTTC. The chain joins TRBV27 to TRBJ1-2; D remains unclear. CDR1 MNHEY and CDR2 SMNVEV come from the germline V gene (reference sequence). The V gene lost 3 bases and the J gene lost 2 bases, with 13 bases spanning the gap. The CDR3 is 15 amino acids.